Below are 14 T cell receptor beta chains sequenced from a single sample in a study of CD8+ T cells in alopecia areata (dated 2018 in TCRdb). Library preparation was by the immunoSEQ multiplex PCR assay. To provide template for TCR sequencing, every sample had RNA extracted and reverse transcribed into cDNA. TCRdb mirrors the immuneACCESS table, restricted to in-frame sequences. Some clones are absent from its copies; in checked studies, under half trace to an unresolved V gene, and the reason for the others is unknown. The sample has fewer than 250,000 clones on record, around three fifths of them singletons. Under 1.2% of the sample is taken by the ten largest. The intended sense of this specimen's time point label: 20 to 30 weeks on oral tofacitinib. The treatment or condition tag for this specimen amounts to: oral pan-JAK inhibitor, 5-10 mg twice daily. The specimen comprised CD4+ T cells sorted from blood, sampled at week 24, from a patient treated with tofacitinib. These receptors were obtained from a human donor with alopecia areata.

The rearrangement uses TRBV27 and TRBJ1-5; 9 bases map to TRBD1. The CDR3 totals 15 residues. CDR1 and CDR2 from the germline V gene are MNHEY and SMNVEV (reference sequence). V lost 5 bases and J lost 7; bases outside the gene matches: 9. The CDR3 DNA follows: TGTGCCAGCAGTAATAACAGGGGGCTATGGCAGCCCCAGCATTTT. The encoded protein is CASSNNRGLWQPQHF.

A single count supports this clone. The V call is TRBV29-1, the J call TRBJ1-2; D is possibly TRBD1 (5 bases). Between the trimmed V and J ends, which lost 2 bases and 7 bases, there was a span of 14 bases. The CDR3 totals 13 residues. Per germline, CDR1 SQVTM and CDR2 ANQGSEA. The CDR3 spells CSVELAGTFGYTF. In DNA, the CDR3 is TGCAGCGTTGAACTCGCAGGGACGTTTGGCTACACCTTC.

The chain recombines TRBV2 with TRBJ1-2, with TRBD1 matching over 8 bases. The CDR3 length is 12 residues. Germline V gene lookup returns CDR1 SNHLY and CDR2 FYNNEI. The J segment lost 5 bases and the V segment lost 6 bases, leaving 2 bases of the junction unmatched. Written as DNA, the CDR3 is TGTGCCAGCAGAAGGACAGGGTATGGCTACACCTTC. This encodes CASRRTGYGYTF.

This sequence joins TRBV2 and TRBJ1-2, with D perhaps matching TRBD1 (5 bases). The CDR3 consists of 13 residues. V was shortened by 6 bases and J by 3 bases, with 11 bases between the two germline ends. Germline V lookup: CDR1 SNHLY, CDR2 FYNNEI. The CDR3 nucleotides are TGTGCCAGCAGCCAAGACAGAGACTATGGCTACACCTTC. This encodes CASSQDRDYGYTF.

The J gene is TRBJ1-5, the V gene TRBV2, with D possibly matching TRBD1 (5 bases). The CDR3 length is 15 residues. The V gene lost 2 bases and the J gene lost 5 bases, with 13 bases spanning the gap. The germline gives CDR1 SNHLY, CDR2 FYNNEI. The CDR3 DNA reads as TGTGCCAGCAGTGAAAGAACGGGGGTCGATCAGCCCCAGCATTTT. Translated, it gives CASSERTGVDQPQHF. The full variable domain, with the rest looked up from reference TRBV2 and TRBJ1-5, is EPEVTQTPSHQVTQMGQEVILRCVPISNHLYFYWYRQILGQKVEFLVSFYNNEISEKSEIFDDQFSVERPDGSNFTLKIRSTKLEDSAMYFCASSERTGVDQPQHFGDGTRLSIL.

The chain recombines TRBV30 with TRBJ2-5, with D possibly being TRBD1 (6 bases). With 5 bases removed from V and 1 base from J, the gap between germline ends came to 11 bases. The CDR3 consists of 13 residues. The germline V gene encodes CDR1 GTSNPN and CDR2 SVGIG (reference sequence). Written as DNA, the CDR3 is TGTGCCTGGGGTGGACAGATCCAAGAGACCCAGTACTTC. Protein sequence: CAWGGQIQETQYF.

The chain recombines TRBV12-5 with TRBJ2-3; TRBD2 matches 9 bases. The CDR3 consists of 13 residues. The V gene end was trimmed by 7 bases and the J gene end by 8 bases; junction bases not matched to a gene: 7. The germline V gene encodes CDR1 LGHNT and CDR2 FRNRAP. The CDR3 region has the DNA TGTGCTAGTGCCCCGGGACTAGCAGGTACGCAGTATTTT. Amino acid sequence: CASAPGLAGTQYF.

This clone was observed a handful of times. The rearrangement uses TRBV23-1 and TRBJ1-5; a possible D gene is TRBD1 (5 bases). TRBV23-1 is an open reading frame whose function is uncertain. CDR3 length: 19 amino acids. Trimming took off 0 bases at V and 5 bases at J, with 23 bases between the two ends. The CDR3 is CASSQSMLGGSPLDQPQHF. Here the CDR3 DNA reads TGCGCCAGCAGTCAATCGATGTTGGGGGGGTCTCCGCTAGATCAGCCCCAGCATTTT.

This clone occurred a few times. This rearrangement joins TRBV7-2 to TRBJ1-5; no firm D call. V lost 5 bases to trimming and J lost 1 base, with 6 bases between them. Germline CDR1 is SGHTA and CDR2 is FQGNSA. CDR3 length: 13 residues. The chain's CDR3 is CASSPHSNQPQHF. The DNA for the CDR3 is TGTGCCAGCAGCCCGCACAGCAATCAGCCCCAGCATTTT.

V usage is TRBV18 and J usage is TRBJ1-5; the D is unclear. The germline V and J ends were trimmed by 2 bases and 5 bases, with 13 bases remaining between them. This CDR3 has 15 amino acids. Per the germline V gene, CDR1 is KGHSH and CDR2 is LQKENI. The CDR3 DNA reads TGTGCCAGCTCACCAGGGATAGGGAGGGATCAGCCCCAGCATTTT. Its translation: CASSPGIGRDQPQHF. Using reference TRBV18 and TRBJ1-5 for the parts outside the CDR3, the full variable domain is NAGVMQNPRHLVRRRGQEARLRCSPMKGHSHVYWYRQLPEEGLKFMVYLQKENIIDESGMPKERFSAEFPKEGPSILRIQQVVRGDSAAYFCASSPGIGRDQPQHFGDGTRLSIL.

CDR3 in amino acids: CASSVGLADTGELFF. The CDR3 DNA reads as TGTGCCAGTAGCGTTGGACTAGCGGATACCGGGGAGCTGTTTTTT. The chain combines TRBV19 with TRBJ2-2; 10 positions agree with TRBD2. Germline V lookup: CDR1 LNHDA, CDR2 SQIVND (reference sequence). The V segment lost 6 bases and the J segment 5 bases; nucleotides outside the gene matches: 6. The CDR3 totals 15 residues.

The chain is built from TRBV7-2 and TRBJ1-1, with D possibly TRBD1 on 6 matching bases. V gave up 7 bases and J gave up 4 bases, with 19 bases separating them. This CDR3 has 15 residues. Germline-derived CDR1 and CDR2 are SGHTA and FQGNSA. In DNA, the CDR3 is TGTGCCAGCACCCTCAGTGGGGGGCTCGGCACTGAAGCTTTCTTT. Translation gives CASTLSGGLGTEAFF.

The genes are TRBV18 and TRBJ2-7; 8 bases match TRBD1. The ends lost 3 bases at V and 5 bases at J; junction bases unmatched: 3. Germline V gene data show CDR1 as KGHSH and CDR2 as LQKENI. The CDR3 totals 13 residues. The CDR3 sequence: CASSPRGRDEQYF. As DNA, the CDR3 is TGTGCCAGCTCACCCAGGGGGCGCGACGAGCAGTACTTC.

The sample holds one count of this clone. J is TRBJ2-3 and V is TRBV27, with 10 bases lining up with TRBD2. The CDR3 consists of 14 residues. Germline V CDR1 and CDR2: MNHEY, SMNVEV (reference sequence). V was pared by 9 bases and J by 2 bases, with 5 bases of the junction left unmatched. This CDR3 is CASSSGGSTDTQYF. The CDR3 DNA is TGTGCCAGTAGTAGCGGGGGGTCCACAGATACGCAGTATTTT.